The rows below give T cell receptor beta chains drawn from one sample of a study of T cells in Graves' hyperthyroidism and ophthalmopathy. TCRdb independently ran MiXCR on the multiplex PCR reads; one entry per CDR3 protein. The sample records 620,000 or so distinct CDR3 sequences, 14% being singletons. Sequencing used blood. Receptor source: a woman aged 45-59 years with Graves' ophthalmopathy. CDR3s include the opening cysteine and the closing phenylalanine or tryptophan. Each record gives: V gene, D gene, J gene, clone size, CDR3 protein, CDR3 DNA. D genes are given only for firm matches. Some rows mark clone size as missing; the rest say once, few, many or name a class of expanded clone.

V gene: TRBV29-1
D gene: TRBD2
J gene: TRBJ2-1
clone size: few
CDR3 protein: CSGGSGSYEQFF
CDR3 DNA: TGCAGCGGCGGTAGCGGGAGTTATGAGCAGTTCTTC

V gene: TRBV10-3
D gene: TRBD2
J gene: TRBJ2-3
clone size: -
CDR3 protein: CAISEPGGSTDTQYF
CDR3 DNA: TGTGCCATCAGTGAGCCGGGGGGGTCGACAGATACGCAGTATTTT

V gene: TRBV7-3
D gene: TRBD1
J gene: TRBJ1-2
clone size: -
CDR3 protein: CASSLGGQGGGGYTF
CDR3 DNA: TGTGCCAGCAGCTTAGGGGGACAGGGAGGAGGAGGCTACACCTTC

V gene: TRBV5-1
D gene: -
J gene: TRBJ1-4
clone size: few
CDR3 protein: CASSFTEKEKLFF
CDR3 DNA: TGCGCCAGCAGCTTCACGGAAAAGGAAAAACTGTTTTTT

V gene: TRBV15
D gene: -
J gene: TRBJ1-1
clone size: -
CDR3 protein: CATSRQKTEAFF
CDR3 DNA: TGTGCCACCAGCAGACAGAAGACTGAAGCTTTCTTT

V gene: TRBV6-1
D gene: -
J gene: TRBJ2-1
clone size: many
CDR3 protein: CASSSGTMSSYNEQFF
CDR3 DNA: TGTGCCAGCAGTTCCGGGACAATGAGCTCCTACAATGAGCAGTTCTTC

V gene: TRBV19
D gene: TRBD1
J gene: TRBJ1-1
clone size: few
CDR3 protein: CASSRRGSEAFF
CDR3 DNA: TGTGCCAGTAGTCGCAGGGGGTCTGAAGCTTTCTTT

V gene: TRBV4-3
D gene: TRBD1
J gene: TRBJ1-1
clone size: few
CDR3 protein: CASSQGTGDTEAFF
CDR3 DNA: TGCGCCAGCAGCCAGGGAACAGGGGACACTGAAGCTTTCTTT

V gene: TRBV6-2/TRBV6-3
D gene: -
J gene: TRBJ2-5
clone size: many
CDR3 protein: CASKRTVGETQYF
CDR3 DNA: TGTGCCAGCAAAAGAACCGTTGGAGAGACCCAGTACTTC

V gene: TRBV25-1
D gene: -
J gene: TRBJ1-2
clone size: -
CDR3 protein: CASSVNRADGYTF
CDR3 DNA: TGTGCCAGCAGTGTGAACAGGGCGGATGGCTACACCTTC

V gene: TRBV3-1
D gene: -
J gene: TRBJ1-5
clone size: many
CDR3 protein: CASSHRPDQPQHF
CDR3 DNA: TGTGCCAGCAGCCACCGTCCGGATCAGCCCCAGCATTTT

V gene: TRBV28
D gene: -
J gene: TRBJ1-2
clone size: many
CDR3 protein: CATVPDTSGWGYTF
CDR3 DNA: TGTGCCACCGTCCCGGACACCTCAGGTTGGGGCTACACCTTC

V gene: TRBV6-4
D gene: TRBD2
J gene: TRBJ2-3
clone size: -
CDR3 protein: CASSVIAGSTDTQYF
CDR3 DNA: TGTGCCAGCAGTGTGATAGCGGGAAGCACAGATACGCAGTATTTT

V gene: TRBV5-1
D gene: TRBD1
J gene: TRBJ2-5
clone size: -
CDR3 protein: CASSLFGQANQETQYF
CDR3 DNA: TGCGCCAGCAGCTTATTCGGACAGGCCAACCAAGAGACCCAGTACTTC

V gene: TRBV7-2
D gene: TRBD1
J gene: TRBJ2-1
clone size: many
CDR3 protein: CASSRPTGGLGEQFF
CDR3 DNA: TGTGCCAGCAGCCGTCCGACAGGGGGCCTGGGTGAGCAGTTCTTC

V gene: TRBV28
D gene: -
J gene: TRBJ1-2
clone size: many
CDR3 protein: CASYYGRPEGYTF
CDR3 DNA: TGTGCCTCCTACTACGGACGGCCGGAAGGCTACACCTTC

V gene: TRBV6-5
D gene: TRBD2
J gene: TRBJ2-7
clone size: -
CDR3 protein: CASSYSRSSGSYEQYF
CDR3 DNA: TGTGCCAGCAGTTACTCGAGGTCTAGCGGATCCTACGAGCAGTACTTC

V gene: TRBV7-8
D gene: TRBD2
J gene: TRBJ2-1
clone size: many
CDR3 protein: CASSLTLAGERSSYNEQFF
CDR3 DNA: TGTGCCAGCAGCTTAACTCTAGCGGGAGAGAGAAGCTCCTACAATGAGCAGTTCTTC

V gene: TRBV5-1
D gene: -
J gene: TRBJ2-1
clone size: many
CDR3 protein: CASSFSISSSYNEQFF
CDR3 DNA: TGCGCCAGCAGCTTTAGTATCTCCAGCTCCTACAATGAGCAGTTCTTC

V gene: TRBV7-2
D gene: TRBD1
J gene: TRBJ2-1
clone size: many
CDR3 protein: CASSLAQGADEQFF
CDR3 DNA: TGTGCCAGCAGCTTAGCCCAGGGGGCCGATGAGCAGTTCTTC

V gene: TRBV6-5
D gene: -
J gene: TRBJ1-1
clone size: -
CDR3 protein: CASSYSTEEMNTEAFF
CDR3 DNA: TGTGCCAGCAGTTACTCGACCGAGGAGATGAACACTGAAGCTTTCTTT

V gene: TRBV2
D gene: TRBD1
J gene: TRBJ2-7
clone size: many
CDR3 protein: CASNYGQAIAWEQYF
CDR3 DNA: TGTGCCAGCAACTACGGACAGGCCATTGCTTGGGAGCAGTACTTC

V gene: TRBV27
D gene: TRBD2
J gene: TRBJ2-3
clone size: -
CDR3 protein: CASSLTYRTSTYTQYF
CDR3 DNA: TGTGCCAGCAGTTTAACATACCGGACTAGCACCTATACGCAGTATTTT

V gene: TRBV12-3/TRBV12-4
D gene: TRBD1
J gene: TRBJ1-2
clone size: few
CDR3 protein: CASSRDRYYGYTF
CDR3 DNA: TGTGCCAGCAGTAGGGACAGGTACTATGGCTACACCTTC

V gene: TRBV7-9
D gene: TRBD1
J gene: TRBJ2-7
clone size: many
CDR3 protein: CASSSWDRGSEQYF
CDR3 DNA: TGTGCCAGCAGCTCATGGGACAGGGGATCCGAGCAGTACTTC

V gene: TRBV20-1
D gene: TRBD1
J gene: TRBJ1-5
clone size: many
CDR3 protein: CSARGGQDMDQPQHF
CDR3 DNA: TGCAGTGCTAGGGGGGGACAGGACATGGATCAGCCCCAGCATTTT

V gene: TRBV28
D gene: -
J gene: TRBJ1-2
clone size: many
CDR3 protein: CASSPSSYGYTF
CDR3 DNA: TGTGCCAGCAGCCCCAGTTCCTATGGCTACACCTTC